These 13 T cell receptor beta chains came from one sample sequenced in a study of technical replicates of blood from a handful of donors. Generated by immunoSEQ multiplex PCR, the TCRdb table keeps only in-frame clones and is missing some. The table records under 90,000 clones, almost 98% of them present only once. Sequenced: T cells isolated from PBMCs. These receptors all stem from a human donor in good health.

This clone appeared a single time. The V call is TRBV18, the J call TRBJ1-1; D is perhaps TRBD1 (5 bases). Trimming removed 3 bases at V and 1 base at J, with 6 bases between. The germline V gene has CDR1 KGHSH and CDR2 LQKENI. The CDR3 has 13 residues. CDR3 residues: CASSPTGNTEAFF. For the CDR3, the DNA is TGTGCCAGCTCACCCACAGGGAACACTGAAGCTTTCTTT.

The chain joins TRBV5-1 to TRBJ2-3, with TRBD2 matching over 7 bases. Germline V gene sequence: CDR1 SGHRS, CDR2 YFSETQ. The CDR3 sequence is 16 residues long. The V gene end was trimmed by 0 bases and the J gene end by 2 bases; junction bases not matched to a gene: 6. The CDR3 sequence: CASSLDPAGNTDTQYF. CDR3 nucleotide sequence: TGCGCCAGCAGCTTGGATCCAGCGGGGAACACAGATACGCAGTATTTT.

The rearrangement uses TRBV5-1 and TRBJ2-5; possibly TRBD1 for D (6 bases). Germline CDR1 and CDR2: SGHRS and YFSETQ. The CDR3 is made up of 15 amino acids. V shed 3 bases and J shed 5 bases, with 17 bases lying between them. CDR3 nucleotide sequence: TGCGCCAGCAGCTGGAGATTCGGACAGACGGAGACCCAGTACTTC. This sequence encodes CASSWRFGQTETQYF.

This clone is a singleton in its sample. The rearrangement joins TRBV10-3 to TRBJ2-5; 10 positions agree with TRBD2. The CDR3 is 19 amino acids. The germline gives CDR1 ENHRY, CDR2 SYGVKD. J lost 1 base, V lost 3 bases, and 14 bases had no gene match. Here the CDR3 reads CAISESGLADGPFQETQYF. For the CDR3, the DNA is TGTGCCATCAGTGAATCCGGACTAGCGGACGGCCCTTTCCAAGAGACCCAGTACTTC.

DNA of the CDR3: TGTGCCAGCAGTTTAACAGGGTCTAACTATGGCTACACCTTC. Translating gives CASSLTGSNYGYTF. The genes are TRBV28 and TRBJ1-2; possible D gene TRBD1, 6 bases. Germline V CDR1 and CDR2: MDHEN, SYDVKM. Trimming took 2 bases from V and 0 from J, leaving 7 bases between them. The CDR3 is 14 amino acids.

The rearrangement joins TRBV27 to TRBJ2-1, with D perhaps matching TRBD2 (6 bases). This CDR3 region has 13 residues. The germline V gene encodes CDR1 MNHEY and CDR2 SMNVEV (reference sequence). Trimming took 11 bases from V and 2 from J, leaving 13 bases between them. CDR3 nucleotides: TGTGCCTCCCTAGCGTCTGCCTACAATGAGCAGTTCTTC. Its translation is CASLASAYNEQFF.

V gene TRBV9 combines with J gene TRBJ1-2; D is unclear. The CDR3 has 15 residues. V lost 3 bases to trimming and J lost 4 bases, with 16 bases between them. Germline CDR1 is SGDLS and CDR2 is YYNGEE. The CDR3 spells CASSASLTVPYGYTF. The CDR3 nucleotides read TGTGCCAGCAGCGCCTCCTTAACGGTTCCCTATGGCTACACCTTC.

This chain uses TRBV5-1 with TRBJ2-6; TRBD1 matches at 8 bases. Per the germline V gene, CDR1 is SGHRS and CDR2 is YFSETQ. The CDR3 covers 16 residues. Germline trimming cut 4 bases from V and 0 bases from J; bases unmatched to any gene: 3. In DNA, the CDR3 is TGCGCCAGCAGCGGGGACAGGAACTCTGGGGCCAACGTCCTGACTTTC. Its translation is CASSGDRNSGANVLTF.

V is TRBV11-2 and J is TRBJ2-7; D unresolved. The CDR3 has 14 residues. Germline-derived CDR1 and CDR2 are SGHAT and FQNNGV. The V end lost 0 bases, the J end lost 5 bases, and 11 bases lay between the germline ends. The CDR3 spells CASSLERSRDEQYF. Written as DNA, the CDR3 is TGTGCCAGCAGCTTAGAACGAAGCCGGGACGAGCAGTACTTC.

J is TRBJ1-5 and V is TRBV28, with unresolved D. The CDR3 spans 13 residues. The V and J ends lost 5 bases and 0 bases respectively, with 5 bases between them. The V gene's germline CDR1 is MDHEN and CDR2 SYDVKM. The CDR3 protein is CASSRDSNQPQHF. CDR3 DNA: TGTGCCAGCAGTCGGGATAGCAATCAGCCCCAGCATTTT.

The chain has TRBV27 and TRBJ2-3; D unclear. Germline CDR1 is MNHEY and CDR2 is SMNVEV (reference sequence). The CDR3 is 14 residues long. V was shortened by 3 bases and J by 2 bases, with 9 bases between the two germline ends. DNA for the CDR3: TGTGCCAGCAGTTTCGTTTTCCTCACAGATACGCAGTATTTT. It is translated as CASSFVFLTDTQYF.

The chain recombines TRBV5-1 with TRBJ2-1; 9 bases match TRBD1. The ends lost 3 bases at V and 4 bases at J; junction bases unmatched: 11. There are 17 residues in the CDR3. Germline CDR1 reads SGHRS; CDR2 reads YFSETQ. The chain's CDR3 is CASSYEGTGLFYNEQFF. The CDR3, as DNA: TGCGCCAGCAGCTACGAAGGGACAGGGCTTTTTTACAATGAGCAGTTCTTC. The full variable domain, with the rest looked up from reference TRBV5-1 and TRBJ2-1, is KAGVTQTPRYLIKTRGQQVTLSCSPISGHRSVSWYQQTPGQGLQFLFEYFSETQRNKGNFPGRFSGRQFSNSRSEMNVSTLELGDSALYLCASSYEGTGLFYNEQFFGPGTRLTVL.

This clone was detected only a few times. This sequence joins TRBV6-5 and TRBJ1-1, with D tentatively TRBD1 (5 bases). V was cut by 5 bases and J by 6 bases, with 13 bases left in between. The CDR3 is 13 amino acids. Germline CDR1 is MNHEY and CDR2 is SVGAGI. As DNA, the CDR3 is TGTGCCAGCAGTGGACCAGGGTCAGCTGAAGCTTTCTTT. It encodes CASSGPGSAEAFF.